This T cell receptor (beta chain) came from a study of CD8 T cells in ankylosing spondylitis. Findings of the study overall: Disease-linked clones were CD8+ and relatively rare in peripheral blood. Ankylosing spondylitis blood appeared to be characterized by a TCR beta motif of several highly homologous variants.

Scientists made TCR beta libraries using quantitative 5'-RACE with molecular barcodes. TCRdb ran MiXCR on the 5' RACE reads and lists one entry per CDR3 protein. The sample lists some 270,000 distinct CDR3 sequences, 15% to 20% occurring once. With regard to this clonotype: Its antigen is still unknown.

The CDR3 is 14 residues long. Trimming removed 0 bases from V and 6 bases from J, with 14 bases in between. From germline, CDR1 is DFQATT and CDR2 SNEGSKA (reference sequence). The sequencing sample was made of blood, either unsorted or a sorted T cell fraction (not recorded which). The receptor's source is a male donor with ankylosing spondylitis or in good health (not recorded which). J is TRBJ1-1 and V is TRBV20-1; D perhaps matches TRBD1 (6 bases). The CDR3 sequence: CSARDTRGDAEAFF. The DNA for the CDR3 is TGCAGTGCTAGAGATACCAGGGGAGACGCTGAAGCTTTCTTT.